The 24 T cell receptor beta chains given below trace back to one sample, sequenced in a study of cytomegalovirus exposure and HLA in healthy donors. Both 60 Vbeta primers and 13 Jbeta primers went into the PCR. Sequencing used immunoSEQ multiplex PCR; TCRdb keeps in-frame clones, though not all of them. Of about 190,000 clones detected, just under 75% appear once; the ten largest clones hold over 4%. Source material: PBMCs. All receptors come from a man younger than 45 in good health and CMV-seropositive.

This clone was recorded only once. At one end, the junction sequence differs from germline, possibly due to a read error. The chain combines TRBV7-9 with TRBJ2-5; no reliable D call. Per germline, CDR1 SEHNR and CDR2 FQNEAQ (reference sequence). This CDR3 region has 13 residues. CDR3 DNA: TGTTCCAGCAGCTTGAGATCCCAAGAGACCCAGTACTTC. As protein: CSSSLRSQETQYF.

The chain employs TRBV18 and TRBJ1-2; possibly TRBD1 for D (6 bases). Deletions cut 3 bases from V and 1 base from J, with 18 bases between. From germline, CDR1 is KGHSH and CDR2 LQKENI. This CDR3 spans 17 amino acids. The DNA of the CDR3 is TGTGCCAGCTCACCCTTAGGACAGACATTCAATAACTATGGCTACACCTTC. Protein: CASSPLGQTFNNYGYTF.

This sequence joins TRBV11-3 and TRBJ2-3, with 13 bases aligning to TRBD2. The germline V gene encodes CDR1 SGHNT and CDR2 YENEEA. This CDR3 contains 17 residues. V gave up 6 bases and J gave up 6 bases; unmatched junction bases: 12. The CDR3 loop is CASSPPTSGRPSDTQYF. CDR3 nucleotide sequence: TGTGCCAGCAGTCCTCCGACTAGCGGGAGGCCCTCCGATACGCAGTATTTT.

To note about this clone: Other nucleotide sequences from this sample produce the same CDR3. The rearrangement uses TRBV7-9 and TRBJ1-4; possibly TRBD1 for D (6 bases). Trimming stripped 5 bases from V and 5 bases from J, with 15 bases between. The CDR3 extends over 15 amino acids. The germline CDR1 and CDR2 sequences are SEHNR and FQNEAQ (reference sequence). The CDR3 is CASSQGQSSNEKLFF. The CDR3 DNA is TGTGCCAGCAGCCAGGGGCAGTCCTCCAATGAAAAACTGTTTTTT.

This chain joins TRBV6-1 and TRBJ1-2; a weak D match, TRBD1 (5 bases). Germline CDR1 is MNHNS and CDR2 is SASEGT. This CDR3 comprises 16 residues. Between the trimmed V and J ends, which lost 2 bases and 8 bases, there was a span of 21 bases. The CDR3 nucleotides are TGTGCCAGCAGTGAACTTGGGGCAGCCAACTTCGGCGGCTACACCTTC. Protein product: CASSELGAANFGGYTF.

The chain is built from TRBV20-1 and TRBJ1-2; D unclear. V shed 6 bases and J shed 6 bases, with 11 bases lying between them. This CDR3 is built from 11 residues. Germline CDR1 DFQATT, CDR2 SNEGSKA (reference sequence). The CDR3 DNA follows: TGCAGTGCCCTCGGCGGGCATGGCTACACCTTC. Translation: CSALGGHGYTF.

The V and J genes are TRBV19 and TRBJ2-3; 10 positions agree with TRBD2. The germline gives CDR1 LNHDA, CDR2 SQIVND (reference sequence). This CDR3 spans 17 amino acids. The V segment lost 4 bases and the J segment 1 base; nucleotides outside the gene matches: 8. This CDR3 reads CASSRSTLAGRTDTQYF. For the CDR3, the DNA is TGTGCCAGTAGTAGATCTACACTAGCGGGGCGCACAGATACGCAGTATTTT.

The chain uses TRBV5-6 and TRBJ1-2; a possible D gene is TRBD1 (5 bases). Germline values: CDR1 SGHDT, CDR2 YYEEEE. V dropped 0 bases and J dropped 0 bases, with 9 bases sitting between them. CDR3 size: 15 residues. CDR3 amino acids: CASSLGGVANYGYTF. In DNA, the CDR3 is TGTGCCAGCAGCTTGGGGGGCGTAGCTAACTATGGCTACACCTTC. The full variable domain, its missing parts supplied by reference TRBV5-6 and TRBJ1-2, is DAGVTQSPTHLIKTRGQQVTLRCSPKSGHDTVSWYQQALGQGPQFIFQYYEEEERQRGNFPDRFSGHQFPNYSSELNVNALLLGDSALYLCASSLGGVANYGYTFGSGTRLTVV.

The rearrangement uses TRBV6-6 and TRBJ2-2; 8 bases line up with TRBD2. J gave up 7 bases and V 0 bases, and 4 bases lay outside the gene matches. The CDR3 consists of 15 residues. The germline gives CDR1 MNHNY, CDR2 SVGAGI (reference sequence). CDR3: CASSYSTSGDGELFF. CDR3 bases: TGTGCCAGCAGTTACTCTACTAGCGGAGACGGGGAGCTGTTTTTT.

This chain connects TRBV12-5 to TRBJ1-2, with D perhaps matching TRBD1 (6 bases). The CDR3 has 12 residues. The V gene's germline CDR1 is LGHNT and CDR2 FRNRAP. The ends were cut back, 7 bases at V and 4 bases at J, with 10 bases in the middle. CDR3 DNA sequence: TGTGCTAGTGAGGGGGAAACCTATGGCTACACCTTC. The encoded protein is CASEGETYGYTF.

V gene TRBV5-4 combines with J gene TRBJ1-5, with TRBD1 matching over 11 bases. V shed 3 bases and J 6 bases; nucleotides not matched to a gene: 8. Germline CDR1 and CDR2: SGHNT and YYREEE (reference sequence). The CDR3 is made up of 16 amino acids. Here the CDR3 DNA reads TGTGCCAGCAGCTACCGGGACAGGGGGGAAGCTCAGCCCCAGCATTTT. Its translation: CASSYRDRGEAQPQHF. The full variable domain, its missing parts supplied by reference TRBV5-4 and TRBJ1-5, is ETGVTQSPTHLIKTRGQQVTLRCSSQSGHNTVSWYQQALGQGPQFIFQYYREEENGRGNFPPRFSGLQFPNYSSELNVNALELDDSALYLCASSYRDRGEAQPQHFGDGTRLSIL.

This clone was recorded once. The V and J genes are TRBV18 and TRBJ2-4; 8 bases are a match to TRBD1. The CDR3 covers 17 residues. The germline V gene has CDR1 KGHSH and CDR2 LQKENI. V shed 0 bases, J shed 0 bases, and the junction held 4 bases outside the gene matches. CDR3 sequence reads: CASSPPSGGAAKNIQYF. CDR3 nucleotides: TGTGCCAGCTCACCACCGTCAGGGGGCGCAGCCAAAAACATTCAGTACTTC.

V gene TRBV19 combines with J gene TRBJ2-5; possible D gene TRBD1, 5 bases. Germline V gene lookup returns CDR1 LNHDA and CDR2 SQIVND (reference sequence). V was pared by 5 bases and J by 5 bases, with 6 bases between. This CDR3 spans 11 amino acids. The CDR3, as DNA: TGTGCCAGTAGTCCAGGGGAGACCCAGTACTTC. Translated: CASSPGETQYF.

The rearrangement uses TRBV7-9 and TRBJ1-2; D is perhaps TRBD1 (5 bases). The germline CDR1 and CDR2 sequences are SEHNR and FQNEAQ (reference sequence). CDR3 length: 12 residues. Trimming took 5 bases from V and 8 from J, leaving 12 bases between them. The CDR3 sequence: CASSRDLSGYTF. The CDR3 nucleotides read TGTGCCAGCAGCCGGGACTTATCGGGCTACACCTTC.

Remarks on this clone: Germline is not matched at one junction end, which may reflect a read error. V is TRBV5-4 and J is TRBJ1-1; D might be TRBD1 (6 bases). The CDR3 length is 15 residues. Looked up from germline, CDR1 is SGHNT and CDR2 is YYREEE (reference sequence). CDR3 amino acids: CASSFPTGMKTEAFF. The CDR3, as DNA: TGTGCCAGCAGCTTCCCCACAGGGATGAAGACTGAAGCTTTCTTT.

This sequence joins TRBV2 and TRBJ1-1; the D is unclear. The ends were cut back, 6 bases at V and 1 base at J, with 9 bases in the middle. The germline CDR1 and CDR2 sequences are SNHLY and FYNNEI. This CDR3 is built from 13 residues. The CDR3 nucleotides read TGTGCCAGCAGATCCGGTCCGAACACTGAAGCTTTCTTT. Residues: CASRSGPNTEAFF.

The chain uses TRBV6-5 and TRBJ2-6; D is ambiguous. The ends were cut back, 7 bases at V and 4 bases at J, with 8 bases in the middle. Germline V gene data show CDR1 as MNHEY and CDR2 as SVGAGI. The CDR3 runs 13 residues. The CDR3 nucleotides read TGTGCCAGCACCCCTCTGGGGGCCAACGTCCTGACTTTC. Amino acids: CASTPLGANVLTF.

This chain connects TRBV14 to TRBJ1-3; weak D call: TRBD1 (6 bases). Between the trimmed V and J ends, which lost 0 bases and 1 base, there was a span of 10 bases. Germline CDR1 and CDR2: SGHDN and FVKESK. The CDR3 runs to 16 residues. The CDR3 DNA follows: TGTGCCAGCAGCCAAGATTTAGGGACATCTGGAAACACCATATATTTT. This encodes CASSQDLGTSGNTIYF.

V and J are TRBV11-3 and TRBJ2-4, with a possible D match to TRBD1 (6 bases). V was trimmed by 5 bases and J by 9 bases, leaving 17 bases between them. CDR3 length: 14 residues. In germline, CDR1 is SGHNT, CDR2 YENEEA. CDR3 sequence (DNA): TGTGCCAGCAGCCCCCAGGGGCACAGCGGCATTCAGTACTTC. It encodes CASSPQGHSGIQYF.

The rearrangement links TRBV15 to TRBJ2-7; perhaps TRBD2 as D (6 bases). With 5 bases removed from V and 6 bases from J, the gap between germline ends came to 14 bases. The germline V gene encodes CDR1 LNHNV and CDR2 YYDKDF (reference sequence). This CDR3 spans 13 amino acids. CDR3 nucleotides: TGTGCCACCAGCCCACGAGGGGACTCCGAGCAGTACTTC. This sequence encodes CATSPRGDSEQYF.

This clone was seen only a few times. V is TRBV7-8 and J is TRBJ2-7; D possibly corresponds to TRBD2 (6 bases). CDR1 is SGHVS and CDR2 is FQNEAQ in the germline V gene. The CDR3 sequence is 14 residues long. Trimming removed 1 base from V and 5 bases from J, with 12 bases in between. The CDR3 DNA reads TGTGCCAGCAGCTTAGGGGCTAGCGTCAACGAGCAGTACTTC. Amino acids: CASSLGASVNEQYF.

The chain carries TRBV28 and TRBJ1-2; a weak D match, TRBD1 (5 bases). This CDR3 comprises 14 residues. V lost 11 bases and J 0 bases, leaving 16 bases between the germline ends. Germline V gene data show CDR1 as MDHEN and CDR2 as SYDVKM. In DNA form, the CDR3 reads TGTGCCTGCACCGGGGGGGGATCTAACTATGGCTACACCTTC. This encodes CACTGGGSNYGYTF.

CDR3 nucleotides: TGTGCCAGCTCACCGGGACAGGGCAGCTCCTACGAGCAGTACTTC. Its translation: CASSPGQGSSYEQYF. This chain links TRBV18 with TRBJ2-7, with 9 bases aligning to TRBD1. V was clipped by 3 bases and J by 0 bases; unmatched bases: 3. CDR3 length: 15 residues. Per the germline V gene, CDR1 is KGHSH and CDR2 is LQKENI.

This clone has a single count. J is TRBJ2-5 and V is TRBV7-8, with a possible D match to TRBD2 (6 bases). V was shortened by 5 bases and J by 1 base, with 14 bases between the two germline ends. The CDR3 sequence is 15 residues long. Germline CDR1 SGHVS, CDR2 FQNEAQ. Here the CDR3 DNA reads TGTGCCAGCAGCACGGGAGCGATCCGCCAAGAGACCCAGTACTTC. Its protein is CASSTGAIRQETQYF.